This is a list of T cell receptor beta chains from one sample in a study of blood T cell repertoires in COVID-19. This table comes from immunoSEQ multiplex PCR, and its TCRdb copy is limited to in-frame clones, with some not included. This sample carries about 110,000 clones, roughly 80% of them seen once, and the ten largest clones take approximately 16%. The specimen sequenced was peripheral blood. The source of these receptors is a woman aged 60-75 years with acute or convalescent COVID-19. CDR3s leave out the opening cysteine and the closing phenylalanine or tryptophan. A D gene is named only where the DNA matches it firmly.

D gene	V gene	J gene	CDR3 protein
.	TRBV6-1	TRBJ2-7	ASSEAIRGYEQY
TRBD2	TRBV5-1	TRBJ2-5	ASSLSPGGAVETQY
.	TRBV7-9	TRBJ1-2	ASSGAMNYGYT
TRBD1	TRBV7-7	TRBJ2-7	ASSLAGGDYEQY
.	TRBV24-1	TRBJ1-1	ATSDPQDRSAKAF
.	TRBV2	TRBJ1-5	ASSEGHSNQPQH
.	TRBV3-1/TRBV3-2	TRBJ1-6	ASSQGGGQGSPLH
.	TRBV6-6	TRBJ1-3	ASSFRGSGNTIY
TRBD1	TRBV3-1/TRBV3-2	TRBJ1-3	ASSQAGPLGQGGNTIY
.	TRBV2	TRBJ2-7	ASSLDRDKIYEQY
.	TRBV28	TRBJ1-3	ASSLGYSSGNTIY
.	TRBV2	TRBJ2-1	ASMAASYNEQF
TRBD1	TRBV7-9	TRBJ1-1	ASSLGQGWTEAF
TRBD1	TRBV27	TRBJ1-1	ASSLGQGGGAF
.	TRBV15	TRBJ2-1	ATSRGGGFDNEQF
TRBD2	TRBV3-1/TRBV3-2	TRBJ2-1	ASSRQLAGGDNEQF
TRBD2	TRBV6-2/TRBV6-3	TRBJ2-2	ASSYRPGGAGELF
.	TRBV30	TRBJ1-1	AWNRGQASEAF
TRBD2	TRBV6-5	TRBJ2-7	ASSPGTSGSYEQY
.	TRBV6-5	TRBJ1-5	ASSPWGPNQPQH
TRBD2	TRBV19	TRBJ2-2	ASLRSSGGALNTGELF
.	TRBV7-2	TRBJ2-1	ASSLDTGGPYNEQF
.	TRBV24-1	TRBJ1-5	ASQGNNQPQH
.	TRBV7-2	TRBJ1-2	ASSQRGGYNYGYT
.	TRBV12-3/TRBV12-4	TRBJ1-1	ASSVGGRTEAF
.	TRBV12-3/TRBV12-4	TRBJ1-6	ASSPRQRSPLH
.	TRBV15	TRBJ1-5	ATSRSGGDQPQH
.	TRBV18	TRBJ2-1	ASSPGLAGIYNEQF
TRBD1	TRBV3-1/TRBV3-2	TRBJ2-2	ASSQRVDRGRAGELF
.	TRBV4-1	TRBJ1-2	ASSQPGTSLGGYT
.	TRBV10-3	TRBJ2-7	AISESSGEQY
.	TRBV11-1	TRBJ2-5	ASSVPGDWETQY
TRBD1	TRBV19	TRBJ2-1	ASSMAGGVNNEQF
TRBD1	TRBV19	TRBJ1-6	ASTGTGGAPLH
TRBD1	TRBV9	TRBJ2-4	ASSVAGTGGRNIQY
.	TRBV7-6	TRBJ1-2	ASSQEAGDYGYT
.	TRBV28	TRBJ1-5	ASSLISGNQPQH
TRBD1	TRBV29-1	TRBJ1-2	SVPEGTGGAYGYT
.	TRBV10-3	TRBJ1-1	AIKGINTEAF
.	TRBV5-1	TRBJ1-2	ASSLLPGENYGYT
.	TRBV6-1	TRBJ1-4	ASSDPLGGEKLF
TRBD2	TRBV7-9	TRBJ2-7	ASSLRSSGSSYEQY
TRBD1	TRBV2	TRBJ2-5	ASSDPGQVQETQY
.	TRBV2	TRBJ2-5	ASSEISGDGETQY
TRBD2	TRBV4-1	TRBJ2-1	ASSPPRNSGGANEQF
TRBD1	TRBV28	TRBJ2-5	ASSLSFGQGAETQY
.	TRBV6-2/TRBV6-3	TRBJ1-5	ASSTQGRQPQH
TRBD2	TRBV11-3	TRBJ2-1	ASSRTSGSYNEQF
TRBD1	TRBV10-3	TRBJ1-6	AISLFGTGGNSPLH
.	TRBV7-6	TRBJ1-2	ASSLVSGEGYT
TRBD1	TRBV9	TRBJ2-1	ASSLTPGRGTGGYNEQF
.	TRBV27	TRBJ1-1	ASSLLFRWRTEQAF
.	TRBV2	TRBJ2-2	ASSEDVRVATGELF
TRBD1	TRBV20-1	TRBJ2-3	SASPLRTGPTDTQY
TRBD1	TRBV28	TRBJ2-5	ASSFRGRGETQY
.	TRBV4-3	TRBJ1-1	ASSHPVGQGWTEAF
TRBD2	TRBV3-1/TRBV3-2	TRBJ2-5	ASRGLAGGRRETQY
.	TRBV11-2	TRBJ1-3	ASSLDRGSSGNTIY
.	TRBV12-5	TRBJ1-3	ASGLSRLSGNTIY